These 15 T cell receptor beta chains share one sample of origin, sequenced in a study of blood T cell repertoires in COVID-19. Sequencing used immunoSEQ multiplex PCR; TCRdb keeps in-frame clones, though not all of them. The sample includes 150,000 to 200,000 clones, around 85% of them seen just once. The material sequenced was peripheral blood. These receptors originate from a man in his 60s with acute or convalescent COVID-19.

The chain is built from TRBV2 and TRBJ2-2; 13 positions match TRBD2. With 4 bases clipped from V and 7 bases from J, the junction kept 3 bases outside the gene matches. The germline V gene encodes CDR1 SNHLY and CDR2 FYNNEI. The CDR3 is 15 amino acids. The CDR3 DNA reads TGTGCCAGCAGTGCCGGGACTAGCGGGGTCGGGGAGCTGTTTTTT. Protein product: CASSAGTSGVGELFF.

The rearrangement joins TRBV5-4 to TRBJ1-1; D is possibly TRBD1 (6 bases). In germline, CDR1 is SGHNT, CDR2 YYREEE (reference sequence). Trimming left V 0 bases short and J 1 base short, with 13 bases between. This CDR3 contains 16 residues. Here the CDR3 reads CASSLAGRGQNTEAFF. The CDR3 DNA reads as TGTGCCAGCAGCTTGGCCGGCAGGGGTCAGAACACTGAAGCTTTCTTT.

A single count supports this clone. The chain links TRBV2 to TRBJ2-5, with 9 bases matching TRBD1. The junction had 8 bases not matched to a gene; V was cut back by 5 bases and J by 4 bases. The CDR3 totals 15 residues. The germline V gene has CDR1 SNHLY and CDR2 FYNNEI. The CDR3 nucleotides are TGTGCCAGCAGTAGAACAGGGGGCGCGGGAGAGACCCAGTACTTC. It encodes CASSRTGGAGETQYF.

As DNA, the CDR3 is TGTGCCAGCAGCCAAGCAGGCTACGAGCAGTACTTC. Translation gives CASSQAGYEQYF. V gene TRBV3-1 (or the pseudogene TRBV3-2) combines with J gene TRBJ2-7; D not resolved. Trimming cost V 1 base and J 3 bases, with 4 bases left between them. Germline V gene lookup returns CDR1 LGHDT and CDR2 YNNKEL (reference sequence). This CDR3 contains 12 residues.

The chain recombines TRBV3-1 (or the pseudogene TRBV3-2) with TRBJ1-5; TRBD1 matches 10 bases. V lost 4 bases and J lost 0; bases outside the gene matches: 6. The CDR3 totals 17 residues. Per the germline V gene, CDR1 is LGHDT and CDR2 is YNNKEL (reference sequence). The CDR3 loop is CASSPTTGGNSNQPQHF. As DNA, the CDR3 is TGTGCCAGCAGCCCAACGACAGGGGGCAATAGCAATCAGCCCCAGCATTTT.

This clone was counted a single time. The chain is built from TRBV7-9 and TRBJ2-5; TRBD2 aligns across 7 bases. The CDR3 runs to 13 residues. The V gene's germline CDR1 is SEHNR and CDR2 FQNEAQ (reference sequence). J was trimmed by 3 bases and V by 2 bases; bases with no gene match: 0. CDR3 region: CASSLSGKETQYF. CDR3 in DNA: TGTGCCAGCAGCTTAAGCGGGAAAGAGACCCAGTACTTC.

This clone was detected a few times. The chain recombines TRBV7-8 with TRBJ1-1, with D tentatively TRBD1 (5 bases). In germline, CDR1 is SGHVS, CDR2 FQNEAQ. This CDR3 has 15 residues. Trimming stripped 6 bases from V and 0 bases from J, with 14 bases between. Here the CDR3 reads CASRDGGRLNTEAFF. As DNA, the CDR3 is TGTGCCAGCAGAGACGGGGGACGCCTGAACACTGAAGCTTTCTTT.

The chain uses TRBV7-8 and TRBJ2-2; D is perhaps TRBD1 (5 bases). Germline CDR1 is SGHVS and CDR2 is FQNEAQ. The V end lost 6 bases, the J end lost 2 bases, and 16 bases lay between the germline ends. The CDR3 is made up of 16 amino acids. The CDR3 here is CASREARRGNTGELFF. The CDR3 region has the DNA TGTGCCAGCAGAGAGGCACGTAGGGGAAACACCGGGGAGCTGTTTTTT.

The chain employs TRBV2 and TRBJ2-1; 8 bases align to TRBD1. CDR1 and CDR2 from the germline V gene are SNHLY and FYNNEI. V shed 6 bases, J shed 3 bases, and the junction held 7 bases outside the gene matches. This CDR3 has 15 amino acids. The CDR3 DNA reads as TGTGCCAGCAGGGCAGGGGGCACCGTCTACAATGAGCAGTTCTTC. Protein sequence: CASRAGGTVYNEQFF.

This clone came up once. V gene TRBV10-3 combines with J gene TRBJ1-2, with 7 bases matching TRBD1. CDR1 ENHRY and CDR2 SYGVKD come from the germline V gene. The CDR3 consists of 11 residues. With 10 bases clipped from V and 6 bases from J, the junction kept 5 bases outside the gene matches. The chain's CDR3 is CATNRGDGYTF. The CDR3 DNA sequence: TGTGCCACAAACAGGGGAGATGGCTACACCTTC.

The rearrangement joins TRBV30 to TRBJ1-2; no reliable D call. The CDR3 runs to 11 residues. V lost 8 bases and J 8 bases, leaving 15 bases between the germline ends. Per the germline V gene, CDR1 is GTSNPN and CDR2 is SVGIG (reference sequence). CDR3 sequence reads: CAGRRGSGYTF. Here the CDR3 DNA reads TGTGCCGGGCGGCGGGGTTCAGGCTACACCTTC.

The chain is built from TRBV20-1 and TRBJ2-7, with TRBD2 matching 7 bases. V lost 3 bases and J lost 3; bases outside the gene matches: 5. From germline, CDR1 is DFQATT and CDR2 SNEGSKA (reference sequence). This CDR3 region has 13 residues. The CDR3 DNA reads TGCAGTGCTAGTCGCGGGGGTGTCTACGAGCAGTACTTC. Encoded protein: CSASRGGVYEQYF.

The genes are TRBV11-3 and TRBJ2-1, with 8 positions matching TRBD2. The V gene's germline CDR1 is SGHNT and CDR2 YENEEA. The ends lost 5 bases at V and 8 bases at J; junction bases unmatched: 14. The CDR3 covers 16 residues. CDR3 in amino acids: CASSPSGSLRYDEQFF. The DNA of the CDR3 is TGTGCCAGCAGCCCAAGCGGGAGTCTCCGCTATGATGAGCAGTTCTTC.

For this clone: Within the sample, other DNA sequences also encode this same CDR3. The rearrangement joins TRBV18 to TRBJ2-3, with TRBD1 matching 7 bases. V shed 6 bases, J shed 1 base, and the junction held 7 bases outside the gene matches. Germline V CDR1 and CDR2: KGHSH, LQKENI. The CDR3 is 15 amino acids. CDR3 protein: CASSPGQVGTDTQYF. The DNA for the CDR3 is TGTGCCAGCTCCCCCGGACAGGTCGGCACAGATACGCAGTATTTT.

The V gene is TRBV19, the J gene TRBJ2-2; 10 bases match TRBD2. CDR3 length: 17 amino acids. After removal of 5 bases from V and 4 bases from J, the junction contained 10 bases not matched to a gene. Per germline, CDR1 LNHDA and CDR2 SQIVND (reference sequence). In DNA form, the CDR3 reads TGTGCCAGTAGTCGAAGCGGGAGGGTGGCGGGCACCGGGGAGCTGTTTTTT. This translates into CASSRSGRVAGTGELFF.